A selection of T cell receptor beta chains follows, all from one sample in a study of T-cell reconstitution after alpha-beta-depleted transplantation in children. One entry per CDR3 protein results from TCRdb running MiXCR on the PCR reads. The table records 170,000 or so distinct CDR3 sequences, less than 8% of them present only once. Sequencing used PBMCs from the stem cell graft donor, obtained from the stem cell graft. All receptors derive from a human donor who donated a stem cell graft to a child with Wiskott-Aldrich syndrome. CDR3s include the opening cysteine and the closing phenylalanine or tryptophan. The D gene is left open where the match is weak. Some rows have no size entry. The others give once, few or many, or a class for an expanded clone.

>many|TRBV4-3|NA|TRBJ1-5
TGCGCCAGCAGCCCAACAGGGCATTGGAGTCAGCCCCAGCATTTT
CASSPTGHWSQPQHF
>many|TRBV6-5|NA|TRBJ1-1
TGTGCCAGCATCTTTTACACTGAAGCTTTCTTT
CASIFYTEAFF
>few|TRBV6-1|NA|TRBJ2-1
TGTGCCAGCAGTGAAGCGCTTCTGGCATCCGACAATGAGCAGTTCTTC
CASSEALLASDNEQFF
>many|TRBV11-2|TRBD2|TRBJ2-1
TGTGCCAGCAGCTTAGCTAGCGGGCCTTACAATGAGCAGTTCTTC
CASSLASGPYNEQFF
>many|TRBV7-2|NA|TRBJ2-1
TGTGCCAGCAGCTTAGGGTCTGCCCCCAATGAGCAGTTCTTC
CASSLGSAPNEQFF
>many|TRBV6-1|TRBD2|TRBJ2-2
TGTGCCAGCAGCCGACTAGCTCAGCTGAACACCGGGGAGCTGTTTTTT
CASSRLAQLNTGELFF
>NA|TRBV7-6|NA|TRBJ2-7
TGTGCCAGCAGCTTAGCGCTTGCGACGCACAAGGAAAGGAGACCATCCTACGAGCAGTACTTC
CASSLALATHKERRPSYEQYF
>many|TRBV7-8|NA|TRBJ2-1
TGTGCCAGCAGCTTGGGGGGGGCTGACTACAATGAGCAGTTCTTC
CASSLGGADYNEQFF
>many|TRBV29-1|NA|TRBJ1-1
TGCAGCGTTGATATTTCGGGGGGCACTGAAGCTTTCTTT
CSVDISGGTEAFF
>NA|TRBV30|NA|TRBJ1-2
TGTGCCTGTCCCACAGGTTTTGGCTACACCTTC
CACPTGFGYTF
>many|TRBV20-1|NA|TRBJ2-3
TGCAGTGCTAGTGACCCGTGGAGGGGCACAGATACGCAGTATTTT
CSASDPWRGTDTQYF
>NA|TRBV28|TRBD1|TRBJ2-7
TGTGCCAGCAGTTCATCCCACAGGGGCCTTAACGAGCAGTACTTC
CASSSSHRGLNEQYF